This T cell receptor beta chain was sequenced in a study of identical twins. From the 5' RACE reads, TCRdb called clonotypes with MiXCR, one entry per CDR3 protein. The sample consists of hundreds of thousands of distinct CDR3 sequences, over 15% of them appearing once. The CDR3 is 12 amino acids. Trimming removed 6 bases from V and 3 bases from J, with 5 bases in between. The same sample was also studied in work on T cells expressing NK-cell markers. That work states: From sorted CD3+CD56+NKG2C+, CD3+CD56+NKG2C- and CD3+CD56-NKG2C+ T cells came the TCR beta repertoires.

This clonotype originated in a woman aged 18-29 years in good health. Sequencing was performed on PBMCs. The chain has TRBV23-1 and TRBJ1-4; D not certain. TRBV23-1 is an open reading frame, and its role is uncertain. The CDR3 spells CASSRPNEKLFF. The CDR3 DNA follows: TGCGCCAGCAGCCGACCTAATGAAAAACTGTTTTTT.